This is a list of T cell receptor beta chains from one sample in a study of blood T cell repertoires in COVID-19. Using immunoSEQ multiplex PCR, the repertoire was profiled, and TCRdb retains in-frame clones only, with some absent. The data show 77,000 or so clones, with roughly 85% seen just once and roughly 5.6% held by the top ten. Sequencing was performed on peripheral blood. The source of these receptors is an elderly man with acute or convalescent COVID-19. Both conserved end residues are part of each CDR3. The D gene is left open where the match is weak. Clone size, where shown, is once, few, many, or a class for clones that have expanded.

>NA|TRBV11-3|TRBJ2-3|NA
TGTGCCAGCAGCTTAGAGGGAGAGTCCACAGATACGCAGTATTTT
CASSLEGESTDTQYF
>NA|TRBV5-1|TRBJ2-2|NA
TGCGCCAGCAAGGCAGCGGTTAGGGACACCGGGGAGCTGTTTTTT
CASKAAVRDTGELFF
>NA|TRBV6-5|TRBJ2-7|NA
TGTGCCAGCAGTTACGACCCCGGGACTCCCTCCTACGAGCAGTACTTC
CASSYDPGTPSYEQYF
>NA|TRBV1|TRBJ2-1|NA
TGCACCAGCAGCCGACTGTACAATGAGCAGTTCTTC
CTSSRLYNEQFF
>NA|TRBV6-6|TRBJ1-5|TRBD1
TGTGCCAGCCGGACCGGGACAGCAAATCAGCCCCAGCATTTT
CASRTGTANQPQHF
>NA|TRBV21-1|TRBJ2-3|NA
TGTGCCAGCAGCAAAGGTGGGGGGACAGATACGCAGTATTTT
CASSKGGGTDTQYF
>NA|TRBV18|TRBJ1-3|NA
TGTGCCAGCTCACCGAGGGACACCATCTCTGGAAACACCATATATTTT
CASSPRDTISGNTIYF
>NA|TRBV6-4|TRBJ2-2|NA
TGTGCCAGCAGTGACCCGACAGGACGGGGCACCGGGGAGCTGTTTTTT
CASSDPTGRGTGELFF
>NA|TRBV4-1|TRBJ2-5|TRBD1
TGCGCCAGCAGCCAGGGACAGACTGCCCAAGAGACCCAGTACTTC
CASSQGQTAQETQYF
>NA|TRBV3-1/TRBV3-2|TRBJ1-2|TRBD1
TGTGCCAGCAGCCTGGGGACAGGGGGTCTCTATGGCTACACCTTC
CASSLGTGGLYGYTF
>NA|TRBV6-6|TRBJ2-3|NA
TGTGCCAGCAGCCCCCCGGGAGCAGATACGCAGTATTTT
CASSPPGADTQYF
>NA|TRBV7-2|TRBJ1-3|TRBD1
TGTGCCAGCAGCTTTGCCGGGACAGGGGAACCTGGAAACACCATATATTTT
CASSFAGTGEPGNTIYF
>NA|TRBV7-2|TRBJ1-3|NA
TGTGCCAGCTCCCAGGGCTCTGGAAACACCATATATTTT
CASSQGSGNTIYF
>NA|TRBV7-6|TRBJ2-5|NA
TGTGCCAGCAGCTGGAGGCGCCACCAGTCGGAGGAGACCCAGTACTTC
CASSWRRHQSEETQYF
>NA|TRBV19|TRBJ1-4|NA
TGTGCCAGTAGGCAGGGGACAACTAATGAAAAACTGTTTTTT
CASRQGTTNEKLFF
>NA|TRBV9|TRBJ1-2|NA
TGTGCCAGCAGCGGTTCAGGCTATGGCTACACCTTC
CASSGSGYGYTF
>NA|TRBV19|TRBJ2-3|TRBD2
TGTGCCAGTAGGGCGGGGGGCGGTAGCACAGATACGCAGTATTTT
CASRAGGGSTDTQYF
>NA|TRBV9|TRBJ1-2|TRBD1
TGTGCCAGCAGCGTGGGTCGACAGGGACTGGTTTCTGGTGGCTACACCTTC
CASSVGRQGLVSGGYTF
>NA|TRBV9|TRBJ2-1|TRBD2
TGTGCCAGCAGCCTCCGGGACTACCCCTACAATGAGCAGTTCTTC
CASSLRDYPYNEQFF
>NA|TRBV5-8|TRBJ1-2|NA
TGTGCCAGCAGCTTGGCAGTCGGGGTTGGGGGCTACACCTTC
CASSLAVGVGGYTF
>NA|TRBV10-1|TRBJ2-3|TRBD2
TGCGCCAGCAGTTTACTAGCGGTGGGGGATACGCAGTATTTT
CASSLLAVGDTQYF
>NA|TRBV12-5|TRBJ1-5|NA
TGTGCTAGTGGCCCCGGGGGTAGCAATCAGCCCCAGCATTTT
CASGPGGSNQPQHF
>NA|TRBV11-2|TRBJ2-1|NA
TGTGCCAGCAGCTTAATGGGAGCCGAGAACGGCAATGAGCAGTTCTTC
CASSLMGAENGNEQFF
>NA|TRBV6-5|TRBJ2-7|TRBD1
TGTGCCAGCAGTTACGCCAGGGACAGTTTTGCACAGTACTTC
CASSYARDSFAQYF
>NA|TRBV27|TRBJ1-1|NA
TGTGCCAGCAGGCCTCTCCCAGGGGTTAGGGTTGGAGAGAACACTGAAGCTTTCTTT
CASRPLPGVRVGENTEAFF
>NA|TRBV28|TRBJ2-5|TRBD1
TGTGCCAGCAGGGGGACAGGGCGAGGAGAGACCCAGTACTTC
CASRGTGRGETQYF
>NA|TRBV5-1|TRBJ2-2|TRBD2
TGCGCCAGCAGCTTGGTGCTAGCGGGAGGGCCTCTGGCGAACACCGGGGAGCTGTTTTTT
CASSLVLAGGPLANTGELFF
>NA|TRBV18|TRBJ2-5|TRBD1
TGTGCCAGCTCACCCATGGGGACAGGGGGTCGAGCGGAGACCCAGTACTTC
CASSPMGTGGRAETQYF
>NA|TRBV6-1|TRBJ2-3|NA
TGTGCCAGCAGTGAAGCGCGTGGAGCCAGCACAGATACGCAGTATTTT
CASSEARGASTDTQYF
>NA|TRBV28|TRBJ2-7|TRBD2
TGTGCCAGCAGTTCCCTTATATGGGGGACTAGCGAAAACTCCTACGAGCAGTACTTC
CASSSLIWGTSENSYEQYF
>NA|TRBV10-1|TRBJ2-5|TRBD2
TGCGCCAGCAGTGAGAGCGGGACTAGCGGGAGGTCGGGAGAGACCCAGTACTTC
CASSESGTSGRSGETQYF
>NA|TRBV28|TRBJ2-6|NA
TGTGCCAGCAGTCGACAGAGCTCTGGGGCCAACGTCCTGACTTTC
CASSRQSSGANVLTF
>once|TRBV7-2|TRBJ1-3|TRBD1
TGTGCCAGCAGCTGGACAGGGGTCCTTGGAAACACCATATATTTT
CASSWTGVLGNTIYF
>NA|TRBV11-3|TRBJ2-7|NA
TGTGCCAGCAGCGCCAATACAGGGTCCTACGAGCAGTACTTC
CASSANTGSYEQYF
>once|TRBV15|TRBJ2-2|TRBD2
TGTGCCACCAGCAGGGGAACTAGCGGAGCTAGGGAGCTGTTTTTT
CATSRGTSGARELFF
>once|TRBV7-2|TRBJ2-2|NA
TGTGCCAGCAGCTTAGAACTAGCAACCGGGGAGCTGTTTTTT
CASSLELATGELFF
>NA|TRBV7-9|TRBJ2-6|TRBD1
TGTGCCAGCAGCTCGGACAGGGGGCGTGGGGCCAACGTCCTGACTTTC
CASSSDRGRGANVLTF
>few|TRBV6-1|TRBJ1-6|NA
TGTGCCAGCAGTGAAGGGAGAGGGTGGGGGGTCGTGTATTCACCCCTCCACTTT
CASSEGRGWGVVYSPLHF
>NA|TRBV14|TRBJ1-2|NA
TGTGCCAGCAGCCAAGGGCCCGACTATGGCTACACCTTC
CASSQGPDYGYTF
>NA|TRBV5-6|TRBJ1-2|NA
TGTGCCAGCAGTCGGGAGATCGGGAGTGGCTACACCTTC
CASSREIGSGYTF
>NA|TRBV4-1|TRBJ2-3|NA
TGCGCCAGCAGCCAAGTATCAGGGGTTACAGATACGCAGTATTTT
CASSQVSGVTDTQYF
>NA|TRBV3-1/TRBV3-2|TRBJ2-4|NA
TGTGCCAGCAGCCTTGGAGGGGCAAACATTCAGTACTTC
CASSLGGANIQYF
>NA|TRBV19|TRBJ1-1|TRBD1
TGTGCCAGTACCCCAACAGGGGGGGACACTGAAGCTTTCTTT
CASTPTGGDTEAFF
>NA|TRBV27|TRBJ2-7|NA
TGTGCCAGCAGTTTATCGATCCGGAGCTCCTACGAGCAGTACTTC
CASSLSIRSSYEQYF
>NA|TRBV9|TRBJ2-3|TRBD1
TGTGCCAGCAGCCCCCGGGACAGGGGGCGAGATACGCAGTATTTT
CASSPRDRGRDTQYF
>NA|TRBV19|TRBJ1-5|NA
TGTGCCAGTAGGCGACCTGCCCTCGTGGACAGTGTCAATCAGCCCCAGCATTTT
CASRRPALVDSVNQPQHF
>NA|TRBV7-9|TRBJ2-3|TRBD2
TGTGCCAGCAGAAACCTAGGGACTAGCGGAAAAAATACGCAGTATTTT
CASRNLGTSGKNTQYF
>NA|TRBV19|TRBJ2-7|NA
TGTGCCAGTAGTATAGACGGCACGGGAAGCTCCTACGAGCAGTACTTC
CASSIDGTGSSYEQYF
>NA|TRBV18|TRBJ2-7|TRBD1
TGTGCCAGCTCACCCGGGACAGGGGGCTGGTACGAGCAGTACTTC
CASSPGTGGWYEQYF
>NA|TRBV27|TRBJ1-2|NA
TGTGCCAGCAGTTCCGCCTCGACAGGAAACTATGGCTACACCTTC
CASSSASTGNYGYTF
>NA|TRBV2|TRBJ1-1|NA
TGTGCCAGCAGCCTCACAGGAAATACTGAAGCTTTCTTT
CASSLTGNTEAFF
>NA|TRBV28|TRBJ2-2|TRBD1
TGTGCCAGCAGCCGGACAGGTTACACCGGGGAGCTGTTTTTT
CASSRTGYTGELFF
>NA|TRBV7-3|TRBJ2-3|NA
TGTGCCAGCAGCCCGGAGAGCACAGATACGCAGTATTTT
CASSPESTDTQYF